This entry lists 31 T cell receptor beta chains sequenced from one sample in a study of T cells in Graves' hyperthyroidism and ophthalmopathy. RNA transcripts yielded amplified TCR beta CDR3 regions. A set of HTBI primers served as the primers for a first-round RT-PCR of the TCR CDR3. MiXCR was run by TCRdb on the multiplex PCR reads, yielding one entry per CDR3 protein. Of around 400,000 distinct CDR3 sequences listed, more than 20% are singletons. Sequencing input: blood. The receptor set was obtained from a man over 45 with Graves' hyperthyroidism.

The rearrangement uses TRBV14 and TRBJ2-7; D gene ambiguous. Trimming stripped 2 bases from V and 1 base from J, with 6 bases between. The CDR3 extends over 13 amino acids. The germline gives CDR1 SGHDN, CDR2 FVKESK. CDR3 sequence reads: CASSQTISYEQYF. CDR3 DNA sequence: TGTGCCAGCAGCCAAACAATTTCCTACGAGCAGTACTTC.

This chain uses TRBV29-1 with TRBJ2-1; the D call may be TRBD1 or TRBD2 (5 bases each). Between the trimmed V and J ends, which lost 6 bases and 4 bases, there was a span of 16 bases. The CDR3 extends over 14 amino acids. The germline CDR1 and CDR2 sequences are SQVTM and ANQGSEA. CDR3 nucleotide sequence: TGCAGCGTCGACCCCGGGACGGATTACAATGAGCAGTTCTTC. Its protein product is CSVDPGTDYNEQFF.

This clonotype was picked up many times. The chain combines TRBV10-3 with TRBJ2-5; a weak D match, TRBD1 (6 bases). The CDR3 is 14 residues long. Germline CDR1 is ENHRY and CDR2 is SYGVKD. V was cut by 6 bases and J by 0 bases, with 11 bases left in between. The CDR3 DNA is TGTGCCATCAGGCAGACAGGAAACCAAGAGACCCAGTACTTC. It specifies CAIRQTGNQETQYF.

The sample holds one count of this clonotype. The chain has TRBV7-3 and TRBJ2-4; TRBD2 might be the D (6 bases). V shed 1 base and J shed 6 bases, with 13 bases lying between them. The CDR3 spans 15 residues. In germline, CDR1 is SGHTA, CDR2 FQGTGA. The CDR3: CASSLRGDWRNIQYF. The CDR3 nucleotides read TGTGCCAGCAGCTTAAGAGGGGACTGGAGAAACATTCAGTACTTC.

V usage is TRBV5-1 and J usage is TRBJ2-7, with 7 bases that match TRBD2. The J segment lost 6 bases and the V segment lost 0 bases, leaving 9 bases of the junction unmatched. The CDR3 covers 15 residues. Per the germline V gene, CDR1 is SGHRS and CDR2 is YFSETQ. CDR3 nucleotide sequence: TGCGCCAGCAGCTTGGACGGCGGGAGAACGCTCGAGCAGTACTTC. It codes for CASSLDGGRTLEQYF.

V gene TRBV6-1 combines with J gene TRBJ1-1, with D perhaps matching TRBD1 (5 bases). V was pared by 6 bases and J by 5 bases, with 19 bases between. This CDR3 comprises 15 residues. Germline assignment: CDR1 MNHNS and CDR2 SASEGT. The CDR3 protein is CASRTNRIRGTEAFF. CDR3 in DNA: TGTGCCAGCAGGACCAACAGGATCCGGGGGACTGAAGCTTTCTTT.

A few counts support this clonotype. The chain combines TRBV7-2 with TRBJ1-1; no reliable D call. The CDR3 loop spans 13 amino acids. CDR1 SGHTA and CDR2 FQGNSA come from the germline V gene. V was trimmed by 5 bases and J by 6 bases, leaving 13 bases between them. As DNA, the CDR3 is TGTGCCAGCAGCGCCCTGCGAGACTCTGAAGCTTTCTTT. Protein: CASSALRDSEAFF.

A few counts support this clonotype. The chain combines TRBV27 with TRBJ2-6, with TRBD1 matching 9 bases. This CDR3 comprises 18 residues. Germline trimming cut 5 bases from V and 0 bases from J; bases unmatched to any gene: 8. CDR1 is MNHEY and CDR2 is SMNVEV in the germline V gene (reference sequence). CDR3 region: CASSKAGQGSSGANVLTF. In DNA form, the CDR3 reads TGTGCCAGCAGTAAAGCGGGACAGGGTAGCTCTGGGGCCAACGTCCTGACTTTC.

In this sample, this clonotype turned up a few times. The genes are TRBV28 and TRBJ2-4; D unclear. V gave up 6 bases and J gave up 4 bases, with 10 bases separating them. This CDR3 is 13 amino acids long. Germline CDR1 MDHEN, CDR2 SYDVKM. As DNA, the CDR3 is TGTGCCAGCAGATCAGTGGCTAAAAACATTCAGTACTTC. It is translated as CASRSVAKNIQYF.

This chain joins TRBV12-3 or TRBV12-4 and TRBJ1-2; D is undetermined. With 2 bases removed from V and 8 bases from J, the gap between germline ends came to 12 bases. The CDR3 is 13 residues long. The CDR3: CASSLTPGLGYTF. The CDR3 nucleotides read TGTGCCAGCAGTTTAACTCCGGGATTGGGCTACACCTTC.

The V and J genes are TRBV10-3 and TRBJ2-7; D possibly matches TRBD1 or TRBD2 (5 bases each). Germline V gives CDR1 ENHRY, CDR2 SYGVKD. The germline V and J ends were trimmed by 6 bases and 4 bases, with 16 bases remaining between them. The CDR3 is 14 residues long. This chain's CDR3 is CAIRPGPQQYEQYF. The CDR3 region has the DNA TGTGCCATCAGGCCGGGGCCGCAACAGTACGAGCAGTACTTC.

The chain employs TRBV20-1 and TRBJ2-7; D ambiguous. CDR1 is DFQATT and CDR2 is SNEGSKA in the germline V gene (reference sequence). CDR3 length: 11 residues. Trimming took 6 bases from V and 6 from J, leaving 12 bases between them. The CDR3, as DNA: TGCAGTGCGCCTCTAGGCAGCGAGCAGTACTTC. Translated: CSAPLGSEQYF.

Of note for this clonotype: This sequence may be a read error, since a much larger clone differs from it by one base. The chain has TRBV7-8 and TRBJ1-1; 7 positions match TRBD1. The germline gives CDR1 SGHVS, CDR2 FQNEAQ. V shed 8 bases, J shed 6 bases, and the junction held 18 bases outside the gene matches. This CDR3 has 16 residues. Here the CDR3 DNA reads TGTGCCAGCGGCGATAGACAGGGTTTTGTGGTGTCTGAAGCTTTCTTT. It translates to CASGDRQGFVVSEAFF.

The chain uses TRBV6-5 and TRBJ1-5; D is undetermined. The CDR3 spans 12 residues. Germline assignment: CDR1 MNHEY and CDR2 SVGAGI. V was clipped by 0 bases and J by 6 bases, with 3 bases between them. This chain's CDR3 is CASSYSSQPQHF. DNA of the CDR3: TGTGCCAGCAGTTACTCGAGTCAGCCCCAGCATTTT.

To note about this clonotype: A read error is possible here, since a much larger clone lies one base away. The chain couples TRBV6-2 or TRBV6-3 to TRBJ2-7, with 8 bases aligning to TRBD2. Germline V lookup: CDR1 MNHEY, CDR2 SVGEGT. This CDR3 has 14 amino acids. Germline trimming cut 7 bases from V and 0 bases from J; bases unmatched to any gene: 5. This CDR3 reads CASNFGGDSYEQYF. The CDR3 DNA is TGTGCCAGCAACTTCGGGGGGGACTCCTACGAGCAGTACTTC.

The CDR3 bases are TGTGCCAGCAGCTTAGCGGCGGGACAGGGGAAATTCTCCTACGAGCAGTACTTC. Translated, it gives CASSLAAGQGKFSYEQYF. The gene calls are TRBV7-2 and TRBJ2-7, with 10 bases lining up with TRBD1. V was pared by 0 bases and J by 0 bases, with 8 bases of the junction left unmatched. Per the germline V gene, CDR1 is SGHTA and CDR2 is FQGNSA. The CDR3 contains 18 residues.

The rearrangement joins TRBV6-2 or TRBV6-3 to TRBJ1-4; D gene unclear. Trimming shortened V by 7 bases and J by 6 bases, and 15 bases separated the two germline ends. CDR3 length equals 14 residues. Germline V gene data show CDR1 as MNHEY and CDR2 as SVGEGT. The CDR3 DNA reads TGTGCCAGCACTGAGGACGGAAGATATGAAAAACTGTTTTTT. Its translation is CASTEDGRYEKLFF.

This clonotype has at least ten counts. The J gene is TRBJ2-2, the V gene TRBV2; 7 bases are a match to TRBD2. Per germline, CDR1 SNHLY and CDR2 FYNNEI. The length of the CDR3 is 15 residues. Germline trimming cut 6 bases from V and 5 bases from J; bases unmatched to any gene: 9. This CDR3 is CASRGLAAATGELFF. CDR3 DNA sequence: TGTGCCAGCAGGGGGCTAGCGGCGGCGACCGGGGAGCTGTTTTTT.

This clonotype appeared many times. The V call is TRBV6-6, the J call TRBJ2-3, with TRBD2 matching over 9 bases. With 0 bases clipped from V and 6 bases from J, the junction kept 7 bases outside the gene matches. The germline V gene encodes CDR1 MNHNY and CDR2 SVGAGI (reference sequence). CDR3 length: 16 amino acids. Here the CDR3 reads CASSYSRRGGADTQYF. CDR3 coding DNA: TGTGCCAGCAGTTACTCGCGGCGGGGGGGAGCGGATACGCAGTATTTT.

This clonotype was found many times. The J gene is TRBJ1-1, the V gene TRBV11-1; D is unresolved. V dropped 4 bases and J dropped 5 bases, with 14 bases sitting between them. The CDR3 totals 14 residues. The germline V gene has CDR1 SGHAT and CDR2 FQDESV (reference sequence). The CDR3 bases are TGTGCCAGCAGCTATCCCGGAGGGTGGACTGAAGCTTTCTTT. Its protein product is CASSYPGGWTEAFF.

V usage is TRBV15 and J usage is TRBJ2-7; the match to TRBD2 covers 13 bases. Germline lookup yields CDR1 LNHNV and CDR2 YYDKDF (reference sequence). The CDR3 is 16 residues long. V gave up 3 bases and J gave up 6 bases; unmatched junction bases: 8. CDR3 in amino acids: CATSSGPGLAGSEQYF. In DNA, the CDR3 is TGTGCCACCAGCAGTGGACCGGGACTAGCGGGAAGCGAGCAGTACTTC.

The rearrangement joins TRBV11-2 to TRBJ2-2; no reliable D call. V gave up 4 bases and J gave up 4 bases, with 10 bases separating them. The CDR3 runs to 14 residues. Germline lookup yields CDR1 SGHAT and CDR2 FQNNGV. CDR3 DNA sequence: TGTGCCAGCAGCTCACCTCCAGTCACCGGGGAGCTGTTTTTT. Its protein is CASSSPPVTGELFF.

CDR3 region: CASSLDRGPYYGYTF. CDR3 DNA sequence: TGTGCCAGCAGTTTAGACAGGGGGCCTTACTATGGCTACACCTTC. The rearrangement links TRBV12-3 or TRBV12-4 to TRBJ1-2; 9 bases agree with TRBD1. The CDR3 length is 15 residues. The V gene end was trimmed by 1 base and the J gene end by 3 bases; junction bases not matched to a gene: 3.

The chain has TRBV5-4 and TRBJ2-1, with 8 bases matching TRBD2. The CDR3 runs 15 residues. Germline CDR1 is SGHNT and CDR2 is YYREEE (reference sequence). Germline trimming cut 1 base from V and 5 bases from J; bases unmatched to any gene: 5. CDR3 region: CASSLPTGGDNEQFF. In DNA form, the CDR3 reads TGTGCCAGCAGCTTGCCTACGGGAGGGGACAATGAGCAGTTCTTC.

The chain couples TRBV30 to TRBJ2-7, with D possibly matching TRBD1 (5 bases). Germline V gives CDR1 GTSNPN, CDR2 SVGIG (reference sequence). The CDR3 has 14 amino acids. The germline V and J ends were trimmed by 2 bases and 3 bases, with 14 bases remaining between them. CDR3: CAWSKGNPGYEQYF. Here the CDR3 DNA reads TGTGCCTGGAGTAAGGGGAATCCCGGCTACGAGCAGTACTTC. The complete variable domain, with remaining parts taken from reference TRBV30 and TRBJ2-7, reads SQTIHQWPATLVQPVGSPLSLECTVEGTSNPNLYWYRQAAGRGLQLLFYSVGIGQISSEVPQNLSASRPQDRQFILSSKKLLLSDSGFYLCAWSKGNPGYEQYFGPGTRLTVT.

In its sample, this clonotype was seen a few times. The rearrangement links TRBV7-2 to TRBJ2-1, with a possible D match to TRBD2 (6 bases). Trimming left V 4 bases short and J 9 bases short, with 10 bases between. The length of the CDR3 is 12 residues. Germline values: CDR1 SGHTA, CDR2 FQGNSA. In DNA, the CDR3 is TGTGCCAGCAGCTCCCGGGGAGGTGAGCAGTTCTTC. Protein: CASSSRGGEQFF.

Details on this clonotype: The CDR3 end shows no conserved phenylalanine or tryptophan, and so a read error is likely. The V gene is TRBV29-1, the J gene TRBJ2-7; D is uncertain. Germline V gene lookup returns CDR1 SQVTM and CDR2 ANQGSEA. V lost 4 bases and J lost 2, with 9 bases in between. The length of the CDR3 is 12 residues. CDR3 protein: CSVAWRTYEQYL. CDR3 coding DNA: TGCAGCGTTGCTTGGCGTACCTACGAGCAGTACCTC.

As DNA, the CDR3 is TGTGCCAGCAGCTCCCGGACTAGCGGGAGGGCCAATGAGCAGTTCTTC. Translated, it gives CASSSRTSGRANEQFF. This chain links TRBV13 with TRBJ2-1; 15 bases are shared with TRBD2. Looked up from germline, CDR1 is PRHDT and CDR2 is FYEKMQ (reference sequence). Trimming removed 4 bases from V and 6 bases from J; junction bases left unmatched: 4. The CDR3 is made up of 16 amino acids.

This clonotype was recorded a few times. The chain couples TRBV29-1 to TRBJ1-5; maybe TRBD1 (5 bases). Germline loops: CDR1 SQVTM, CDR2 ANQGSEA. Trimming took off 6 bases at V and 3 bases at J, with 9 bases between the two ends. The CDR3 is 12 amino acids. The CDR3 loop reads CSVRQPNQPQHF. CDR3 DNA sequence: TGCAGCGTGAGACAGCCCAATCAGCCCCAGCATTTT.

This clonotype was recorded many times. The chain uses TRBV11-2 and TRBJ2-3; 11 nucleotides agree with TRBD2. V shed 5 bases, J shed 4 bases, and the junction held 5 bases outside the gene matches. The CDR3 spans 15 residues. Germline V gives CDR1 SGHAT, CDR2 FQNNGV. CDR3 residues: CASSSSGRASDTQYF. DNA for the CDR3: TGTGCCAGCAGCAGTAGCGGGAGGGCCTCAGATACGCAGTATTTT.

The chain joins TRBV10-3 to TRBJ2-6; D is possibly TRBD1 (6 bases). Germline CDR1 reads ENHRY; CDR2 reads SYGVKD. Trimming left V 6 bases short and J 2 bases short, with 11 bases between. The CDR3 extends over 15 amino acids. CDR3 DNA sequence: TGTGCCATCAGGAAACAGGGACCTGGGGCCAACGTCCTGACTTTC. Encoded protein: CAIRKQGPGANVLTF.